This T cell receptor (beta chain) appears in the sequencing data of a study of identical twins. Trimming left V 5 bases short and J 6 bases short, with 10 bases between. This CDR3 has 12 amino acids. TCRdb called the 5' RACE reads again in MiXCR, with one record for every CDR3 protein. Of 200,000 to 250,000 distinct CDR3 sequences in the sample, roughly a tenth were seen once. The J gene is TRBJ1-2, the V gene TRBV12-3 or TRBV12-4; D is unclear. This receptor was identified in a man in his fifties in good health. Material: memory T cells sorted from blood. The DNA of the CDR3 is TGTGCCAGCAGTGGAGAGGTGGATGGCTACACCTTC. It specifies CASSGEVDGYTF.